These T cell receptor beta chains were read from a single sample in a study of Ad26.COV2.S vaccination and SARS-CoV-2 variants. Assay: immunoSEQ multiplex PCR; the TCRdb copy retains only in-frame clones and omits some. The profile shows nearly 400,000 clones, about 88% of them singletons. The sequencing here drew on peripheral blood, taken in a trial of Ad26.COV2.S vaccine versus placebo. The receptors shown here come from a person between 18 and 60 years old who received the Ad26.COV2.S COVID-19 vaccine or a placebo. Both conserved end residues are part of each CDR3. Each record gives: V gene, J gene, clone size, D gene, CDR3 DNA, CDR3 protein. The D gene is left open where the match is weak. Expanded clones get a size class; other rows say once, few or many, or leave the size out.

v_call: TRBV5-5; j_call: TRBJ1-2; clone_size: NA; d_call: NA; cdr3_nt: TGTGCCAGCAGCTTGGAAACAGGGCCGAACTATGGCTACACCTTC; cdr3_aa: CASSLETGPNYGYTF
v_call: TRBV19; j_call: TRBJ2-1; clone_size: NA; d_call: TRBD2; cdr3_nt: TGTGCCAGTACACCAGCTAGCGGGAGCTACAATGAGCAGTTCTTC; cdr3_aa: CASTPASGSYNEQFF
v_call: TRBV18; j_call: TRBJ2-7; clone_size: NA; d_call: TRBD2; cdr3_nt: TGTGCCAGCTCACCACCGGGACTAGCGGGAGGGCATCCGGCCGAGCAGTACTTC; cdr3_aa: CASSPPGLAGGHPAEQYF
v_call: TRBV7-9; j_call: TRBJ2-5; clone_size: NA; d_call: NA; cdr3_nt: TGTGCCAGCAGCTTAGTGACAGCCCAAGAGACCCAGTACTTC; cdr3_aa: CASSLVTAQETQYF
v_call: TRBV2; j_call: TRBJ2-2; clone_size: NA; d_call: NA; cdr3_nt: TGTGCCAGCAGTGAAGTTAGCGGGAACACCGGGGAGCTGTTTTTT; cdr3_aa: CASSEVSGNTGELFF
v_call: TRBV7-9; j_call: TRBJ2-6; clone_size: NA; d_call: NA; cdr3_nt: TGTGCCAGCAGTTGGGCTGGGGCCAACGTCCTGACTTTC; cdr3_aa: CASSWAGANVLTF
v_call: TRBV7-9; j_call: TRBJ2-1; clone_size: NA; d_call: NA; cdr3_nt: TGTGCCAGCAGCCCCGCCTCCTACAATGAGCAGTTCTTC; cdr3_aa: CASSPASYNEQFF
v_call: TRBV19; j_call: TRBJ1-1; clone_size: NA; d_call: NA; cdr3_nt: TGTGCCAGCCGAAGGGGGGCCACTGAAGCTTTCTTT; cdr3_aa: CASRRGATEAFF
v_call: TRBV7-8; j_call: TRBJ1-3; clone_size: NA; d_call: NA; cdr3_nt: TGTGCCAGCAGCTCGAGGGACGCCTTCAAAGCAAACACCATATATTTT; cdr3_aa: CASSSRDAFKANTIYF
v_call: TRBV7-2; j_call: TRBJ2-1; clone_size: once; d_call: TRBD1; cdr3_nt: TGTGCCAGCAGCGCGGACAGGGCCTCCTCCTACAATGAGCAGTTCTTC; cdr3_aa: CASSADRASSYNEQFF
v_call: TRBV28; j_call: TRBJ1-2; clone_size: NA; d_call: NA; cdr3_nt: TGTGCCAGCAGTTTTATGGGGGCAAGGGGCTACACCTTC; cdr3_aa: CASSFMGARGYTF
v_call: TRBV28; j_call: TRBJ2-3; clone_size: NA; d_call: NA; cdr3_nt: TGTGCCAGCAGTCCCGGGAGTACAGATACGCAGTATTTT; cdr3_aa: CASSPGSTDTQYF
v_call: TRBV5-1; j_call: TRBJ2-2; clone_size: NA; d_call: TRBD1; cdr3_nt: TGCGCCAGCAGCTGGGTGACAGGGGGAGACACCGGGGAGCTGTTTTTT; cdr3_aa: CASSWVTGGDTGELFF
v_call: TRBV9; j_call: TRBJ2-3; clone_size: NA; d_call: NA; cdr3_nt: TGTGCCAGCAGCGCCGTGACTAGTTACACAGATACGCAGTATTTT; cdr3_aa: CASSAVTSYTDTQYF
v_call: TRBV18; j_call: TRBJ2-5; clone_size: NA; d_call: TRBD2; cdr3_nt: TGTGCCAGCTCACCCCGGACTAGCGGGGAAGGAGAGACCCAGTACTTC; cdr3_aa: CASSPRTSGEGETQYF
v_call: TRBV10-3; j_call: TRBJ1-1; clone_size: NA; d_call: NA; cdr3_nt: TGTGCCATCAGTGAGTCCCGTGGGAACACTGAAGCTTTCTTT; cdr3_aa: CAISESRGNTEAFF
v_call: TRBV13; j_call: TRBJ2-7; clone_size: NA; d_call: NA; cdr3_nt: TGTGCCAGCAGCTTAGGGCTAGCCCTATACGAGCAGTACTTC; cdr3_aa: CASSLGLALYEQYF
v_call: TRBV9; j_call: TRBJ1-6; clone_size: NA; d_call: TRBD1; cdr3_nt: TGTGCCAGCAGCGCCCATCCATCAGGGGGGGGGACCAATTCACCCCTCCACTTT; cdr3_aa: CASSAHPSGGGTNSPLHF
v_call: TRBV28; j_call: TRBJ2-1; clone_size: NA; d_call: TRBD2; cdr3_nt: TGTGCCAGCAGTTTAGGGGGGGGTGAGCAGTTCTTC; cdr3_aa: CASSLGGGEQFF
v_call: TRBV5-4; j_call: TRBJ2-4; clone_size: NA; d_call: NA; cdr3_nt: TGTGCCAGCTCCCCGGGCCAGCTAGCCAAAAACATTCAGTACTTC; cdr3_aa: CASSPGQLAKNIQYF
v_call: TRBV4-1; j_call: TRBJ2-7; clone_size: NA; d_call: NA; cdr3_nt: TGCGCCAGCAGCCAAGGGAGCGCCGGGCCCTCCTACGAGCAGTACTTC; cdr3_aa: CASSQGSAGPSYEQYF
v_call: TRBV30; j_call: TRBJ1-1; clone_size: once; d_call: NA; cdr3_nt: TGTGCCTGGAGTGTAGGAGGTTCTGAAGCTTTCTTT; cdr3_aa: CAWSVGGSEAFF
v_call: TRBV11-3; j_call: TRBJ2-5; clone_size: NA; d_call: NA; cdr3_nt: TGTGCCAGCAGCTCCTCCTTGATCTTTCAAGAGACCCAGTACTTC; cdr3_aa: CASSSSLIFQETQYF
v_call: TRBV7-8; j_call: TRBJ2-5; clone_size: NA; d_call: TRBD1; cdr3_nt: TGTGCCAGCAGCTTCGGGACAGGGGTCCAAGAGACCCAGTACTTC; cdr3_aa: CASSFGTGVQETQYF
v_call: TRBV19; j_call: TRBJ1-4; clone_size: NA; d_call: TRBD1; cdr3_nt: TGTGCCAGTACTTTACCGGGACAGGGGAAAGTGGTTAATGAAAAACTGTTTTTT; cdr3_aa: CASTLPGQGKVVNEKLFF
v_call: TRBV6-5; j_call: TRBJ1-2; clone_size: NA; d_call: TRBD1; cdr3_nt: TGTGCCAGCATTTTAGGGCAGGGGGCTGGCTACACCTTC; cdr3_aa: CASILGQGAGYTF
v_call: TRBV5-1; j_call: TRBJ2-1; clone_size: NA; d_call: NA; cdr3_nt: TGCGCCAGCAGCTTGGCCAAAGGCGATGAGCAGTTCTTC; cdr3_aa: CASSLAKGDEQFF
v_call: TRBV5-6; j_call: TRBJ1-1; clone_size: NA; d_call: NA; cdr3_nt: TGTGCCAGCAGCTTGGGAGGGAACACTGAAGCTTTCTTT; cdr3_aa: CASSLGGNTEAFF
v_call: TRBV9; j_call: TRBJ1-6; clone_size: NA; d_call: TRBD1; cdr3_nt: TGTGCCAGCAGCGCCTACCAGGGGGCATGGTCACCCCTCCACTTT; cdr3_aa: CASSAYQGAWSPLHF
v_call: TRBV6-2/TRBV6-3; j_call: TRBJ2-2; clone_size: NA; d_call: NA; cdr3_nt: TGTGCCAGCAGTTACTCTGGGGCAGGGCTCACCGGGGAGCTGTTTTTT; cdr3_aa: CASSYSGAGLTGELFF
v_call: TRBV6-5; j_call: TRBJ2-7; clone_size: NA; d_call: TRBD2; cdr3_nt: TGTGCCAGCAGTTATGGGGCTAGCGGGTACTACGAGCAGTACTTC; cdr3_aa: CASSYGASGYYEQYF
v_call: TRBV11-2; j_call: TRBJ1-3; clone_size: NA; d_call: TRBD1; cdr3_nt: TGTGCCAGCAGACGAGTAGCAGGGGGCAATGGAAACACCATATATTTT; cdr3_aa: CASRRVAGGNGNTIYF
v_call: TRBV30; j_call: TRBJ1-6; clone_size: NA; d_call: NA; cdr3_nt: TGTGCCTGGAACCCGCGGGCGGCCTATAATTCACCCCTCCACTTT; cdr3_aa: CAWNPRAAYNSPLHF
v_call: TRBV28; j_call: TRBJ1-1; clone_size: NA; d_call: NA; cdr3_nt: TGTGCCAGCAGCGTCGTTGGGGGGGTCTCAAACACTGAAGCTTTCTTT; cdr3_aa: CASSVVGGVSNTEAFF
v_call: TRBV7-9; j_call: TRBJ1-1; clone_size: NA; d_call: NA; cdr3_nt: TGTGCCAGCAGCAGGGCTGGGGTAGGGAAGAACACTGAAGCTTTCTTT; cdr3_aa: CASSRAGVGKNTEAFF